The clone carrying this T cell receptor (beta chain) was counted between two and nine times. Its matching antigen is unknown. Template switching created a universal primer site, and the cDNA included unique molecular identifiers. TCRdb ran MiXCR on the 5' RACE reads and lists one entry per CDR3 protein. The sample carries more than 400,000 distinct CDR3 sequences, about 15% recorded once. V trimming: 8 bases; J trimming: 4 bases; junction bases outside the gene matches: 14. The germline CDR1 and CDR2 sequences are DFQATT and SNEGSKA (reference sequence). The CDR3 spans 15 residues. The data originate from a study of identical twins. Study-level results: Modeled out-of-frame TCR alpha sharing in monozygotic twins fell below observed levels.

These data were also filed under a second study, of yellow fever vaccine responses in identical twins. From that second work: In identical twins, vaccine T cell responses appeared partly shared and partly individual.

The sequenced sample consisted of CD4+ T cells sorted from blood. This TCR came from a woman aged 18 to 35 in good health. The chain recombines TRBV20-1 with TRBJ2-3; 8 bases align to TRBD2. CDR3 DNA sequence: TGCAGTATATCCTCAGCGGGAGAGGGCGCAGATACGCAGTATTTT. Amino acid sequence: CSISSAGEGADTQYF.